This T cell receptor beta chain was retrieved from a study of T cells in Graves' hyperthyroidism and ophthalmopathy. Study background: Any treatment followed the collection of peripheral blood at initial diagnosis. Whole-study results and caveats: Classification by a 13 V-J model distinguished ophthalmopathy from stable hyperthyroidism. With a median lead of roughly 6.8 months before onset, the model predicted ophthalmopathy.

The CDR3 consists of 11 residues. Germline assignment: CDR1 SQVTM and CDR2 ANQGSEA. The CDR3 regions of TCR beta were amplified from RNA transcripts. Carried out on the TCR CDR3, a first-round RT-PCR used the HTBI primer set. Via MiXCR, TCRdb re-called the multiplex PCR reads, giving one row per CDR3 protein. The table lists approximately 380,000 distinct CDR3 sequences, about 14% of them singletons. A single count supports this clonotype. Its cognate antigen is unknown. The origin of this receptor is a man in his fifties or sixties with Graves' ophthalmopathy. The sequencing input was blood. The chain joins TRBV29-1 to TRBJ2-1; D gene ambiguous. The CDR3 DNA reads TGCAGTGCTGCGATTCTCGATGAGCAGTTCTTC. It yields the protein CSAAILDEQFF.